A single sample gave rise to the 23 T cell receptor beta chains below, sequenced in a study of T cells in Graves' hyperthyroidism and ophthalmopathy. The investigators amplified TCR beta CDR3 regions from RNA transcripts. RT-PCR in the first round (using the HTBI primer set) targeted the TCR CDR3. TCRdb reprocessed the multiplex PCR reads with MiXCR, giving one entry per CDR3 protein. The profile shows a few hundred thousand distinct CDR3 sequences, approximately 21% of them singletons. Sequenced: blood. These TCRs come from a man aged 30 to 45 with Graves' ophthalmopathy.

The chain is built from TRBV9 and TRBJ1-6; D might be TRBD1 (6 bases). The CDR3 is 14 residues long. Per germline, CDR1 SGDLS and CDR2 YYNGEE. The V and J ends lost 2 bases and 6 bases respectively, with 9 bases between them. The CDR3, as DNA: TGTGCCAGCAGCGTCCGGGGGCTTAATTCACCCCTCCACTTT. Its translation is CASSVRGLNSPLHF.

This clonotype showed up just a few times. A much larger clone differs by one base, so this may be a read error. The chain joins TRBV12-3 or TRBV12-4 to TRBJ2-1, with 9 bases lining up with TRBD1. The CDR3 covers 15 residues. With 10 bases clipped from V and 5 bases from J, the junction kept 12 bases outside the gene matches. The CDR3 reads CANSPRTGEHNEQFF. Written as DNA, the CDR3 is TGTGCCAACAGCCCTCGGACAGGGGAGCACAATGAGCAGTTCTTC.

This clonotype was picked up many times. The V call is TRBV5-1, the J call TRBJ2-1; 13 nucleotides align to TRBD2. V was pared by 4 bases and J by 4 bases, with 5 bases of the junction left unmatched. This CDR3 has 16 amino acids. Germline V CDR1 and CDR2: SGHRS, YFSETQ. CDR3: CASSTQLAGGYNEQFF. DNA of the CDR3: TGCGCCAGCAGCACCCAACTAGCGGGAGGGTACAATGAGCAGTTCTTC.

The count of this clonotype is one. A much larger clone sits a single nucleotide away, making a read error possible. V usage is TRBV5-5 and J usage is TRBJ2-1; 8 nucleotides line up with TRBD2. The junction had 6 bases not matched to a gene; V was cut back by 4 bases and J by 9 bases. The germline V gene has CDR1 SGHKS and CDR2 YYEKEE (reference sequence). The CDR3 sequence is 13 residues long. Here the CDR3 reads CASSPNGGGEQFF. The CDR3 DNA reads as TGTGCCAGCAGCCCCAACGGGGGGGGTGAGCAGTTCTTC.

This clonotype has a handful of counts. The chain employs TRBV20-1 and TRBJ2-3; weak D call: TRBD2 (6 bases). The CDR3 consists of 15 residues. Germline loops: CDR1 DFQATT, CDR2 SNEGSKA (reference sequence). Between the trimmed V and J ends, which lost 1 base and 2 bases, there was a span of 13 bases. CDR3 nucleotide sequence: TGCAGTGCTAGAGTCCGGGGCGGGACCACAGATACGCAGTATTTT. Translated, it gives CSARVRGGTTDTQYF.

This clonotype was recorded at least ten times. The chain recombines TRBV11-2 with TRBJ1-5; unclear D gene. The CDR3 totals 13 residues. The ends were cut back, 0 bases at V and 4 bases at J, with 4 bases in the middle. Germline V gives CDR1 SGHAT, CDR2 FQNNGV. The chain's CDR3 is CASSLEVNQPQHF. DNA for the CDR3: TGTGCCAGCAGCTTAGAAGTGAATCAGCCCCAGCATTTT.

This clonotype was recorded only once. The chain links TRBV5-4 to TRBJ2-1, with 12 nucleotides matching TRBD2. The CDR3 contains 16 residues. J gave up 8 bases and V 1 base, and 7 bases lay outside the gene matches. Germline CDR1 reads SGHNT; CDR2 reads YYREEE (reference sequence). Written as DNA, the CDR3 is TGTGCCAGCAGCTTGAGCCGGACTAGCGGGATCCATGAGCAGTTCTTC. Amino acid sequence: CASSLSRTSGIHEQFF.

In regard to this clonotype: It is likely a read error, because the conserved phenylalanine at the end of the CDR3 is missing. V gene TRBV5-4 combines with J gene TRBJ1-6, with 7 bases aligning to TRBD1. Germline V gene sequence: CDR1 SGHNT, CDR2 YYREEE (reference sequence). Trimming cost V 0 bases and J 0 bases; bases outside gene matches: 0. CDR3 length: 16 amino acids. In DNA form, the CDR3 reads TGTGCCAGCAGCTTGGCAGGGGGCTCCTATAATTCACCCCTCCACCTT. Translating it yields CASSLAGGSYNSPLHL.

The CDR3 region has the DNA TGTGCCACCAGCAGTCCCCCCGGAGTTCAGCCCCAGCATTTT. The encoded protein is CATSSPPGVQPQHF. The chain joins TRBV15 to TRBJ1-5; no reliable D call. The CDR3 contains 14 residues. V lost 3 bases to trimming and J lost 6 bases, with 12 bases between them. CDR1 is LNHNV and CDR2 is YYDKDF in the germline V gene (reference sequence).

This clonotype was picked up many times. This chain links TRBV3-1 with TRBJ2-1; 10 nucleotides match TRBD1. Germline CDR1 is LGHDT and CDR2 is YNNKEL (reference sequence). With 3 bases clipped from V and 2 bases from J, the junction kept 1 base outside the gene matches. The CDR3 contains 15 residues. The CDR3 bases are TGTGCCAGCAGCCACGGACAGGGGGCCTACAATGAGCAGTTCTTC. It yields the protein CASSHGQGAYNEQFF.

This clonotype came up many times. V is TRBV28 and J is TRBJ1-1; TRBD1 is a possible D gene (5 bases). CDR1 and CDR2 from the germline V gene are MDHEN and SYDVKM. The CDR3 runs to 16 residues. Trimming shortened V by 6 bases and J by 1 base, and 18 bases separated the two germline ends. CDR3 in DNA: TGTGCCAGCAGCCGAGTCGGGCAGGGACGGAACACTGAAGCTTTCTTT. Protein product: CASSRVGQGRNTEAFF. Filled out from reference TRBV28 and TRBJ1-1, the complete variable domain reads DVKVTQSSRYLVKRTGEKVFLECVQDMDHENMFWYRQDPGLGLRLIYFSYDVKMKEKGDIPEGYSVSREKKERFSLILESASTNQTSMYLCASSRVGQGRNTEAFFGQGTRLTVV.

The sample holds many counts of this clonotype. The chain recombines TRBV30 with TRBJ1-2, with TRBD1 as a possible D gene (5 bases). The CDR3 is 11 amino acids. CDR1 is GTSNPN, CDR2 SVGIG, per germline (reference sequence). Between the trimmed V and J ends, which lost 3 bases and 7 bases, there was a span of 9 bases. The CDR3 DNA reads TGTGCCTGGAGGGGGGTTCGTGGCTACACCTTC. It yields the protein CAWRGVRGYTF. Combining the CDR3 with reference TRBV30 and TRBJ1-2 gives the whole variable domain SQTIHQWPATLVQPVGSPLSLECTVEGTSNPNLYWYRQAAGRGLQLLFYSVGIGQISSEVPQNLSASRPQDRQFILSSKKLLLSDSGFYLCAWRGVRGYTFGSGTRLTVV.

In this sample, this clonotype turned up many times. This rearrangement joins TRBV2 to TRBJ2-3; 9 bases line up with TRBD2. The germline CDR1 and CDR2 sequences are SNHLY and FYNNEI. This CDR3 is 16 amino acids long. V shed 3 bases and J 5 bases; nucleotides not matched to a gene: 9. The CDR3 DNA is TGTGCCAGCAGTGATGCGGGAGGGCCTAAGGAAGATACGCAGTATTTT. It yields the protein CASSDAGGPKEDTQYF. The whole variable domain, filled in from reference TRBV2 and TRBJ2-3, reads EPEVTQTPSHQVTQMGQEVILRCVPISNHLYFYWYRQILGQKVEFLVSFYNNEISEKSEIFDDQFSVERPDGSNFTLKIRSTKLEDSAMYFCASSDAGGPKEDTQYFGPGTRLTVL.

This clonotype was seen repeatedly, ten times or more. The V and J genes are TRBV28 and TRBJ1-5; a possible D gene is TRBD1 (5 bases). CDR1 is MDHEN, CDR2 SYDVKM, per germline. The CDR3 runs 17 residues. Trimming stripped 5 bases from V and 4 bases from J, with 21 bases between. The DNA of the CDR3 is TGTGCCAGCAGTAGCCGGGACCGAAGTAGACGTAATCAGCCCCAGCATTTT. Translated: CASSSRDRSRRNQPQHF.

This clonotype was detected many times. The gene calls are TRBV28 and TRBJ2-7; 7 nucleotides agree with TRBD1. This CDR3 has 14 amino acids. Germline V gene sequence: CDR1 MDHEN, CDR2 SYDVKM. The J segment lost 4 bases and the V segment lost 3 bases, leaving 6 bases of the junction unmatched. The CDR3 bases are TGTGCCAGCAGTTTGGCAGGGGGAACATACGAGCAGTACTTC. Translated: CASSLAGGTYEQYF.

This clonotype was counted ten times or more. V is TRBV28 and J is TRBJ2-5; 11 bases map to TRBD2. This CDR3 comprises 14 residues. CDR1 is MDHEN, CDR2 SYDVKM, per germline. After removal of 10 bases from V and 6 bases from J, the junction contained 10 bases not matched to a gene. The CDR3 sequence is CATIAGGPGKTQYF. The CDR3 region has the DNA TGTGCCACCATAGCGGGAGGGCCGGGAAAGACCCAGTACTTC.

At least ten counts were recorded for this clonotype. The chain joins TRBV7-9 to TRBJ2-7, with 11 positions matching TRBD1. Trimming removed 6 bases from V and 5 bases from J; junction bases left unmatched: 21. The CDR3 extends over 19 amino acids. CDR1 is SEHNR and CDR2 is FQNEAQ in the germline V gene (reference sequence). This CDR3 reads CASSWTGGTEVGVLHEQYF. The CDR3 DNA reads as TGTGCCAGCAGTTGGACAGGGGGCACGGAGGTGGGAGTTCTACACGAGCAGTACTTC.

Many counts were recorded for this clonotype. The rearrangement uses TRBV5-1 and TRBJ2-1; no clear D gene. The CDR3 consists of 15 residues. Germline CDR1 SGHRS, CDR2 YFSETQ. Trimming took 0 bases from V and 4 from J, leaving 11 bases between them. DNA for the CDR3: TGCGCCAGCAGCTTGGAGGGCCCAAGTTACAATGAGCAGTTCTTC. Translation: CASSLEGPSYNEQFF.

V usage is TRBV5-1 and J usage is TRBJ1-2; D possibly corresponds to TRBD1 (6 bases). This CDR3 spans 13 amino acids. CDR1 SGHRS and CDR2 YFSETQ come from the germline V gene. V gave up 4 bases and J gave up 8 bases, with 15 bases separating them. The CDR3 is CASSRGGAGGYTF. Here the CDR3 DNA reads TGCGCCAGCAGCAGGGGGGGGGCAGGAGGCTACACCTTC.

This chain uses TRBV2 with TRBJ1-1; D is unresolved. With 5 bases removed from V and 5 bases from J, the gap between germline ends came to 6 bases. The CDR3 consists of 11 residues. The germline V gene encodes CDR1 SNHLY and CDR2 FYNNEI. In nucleotides, the CDR3 is TGTGCCAGCAGTACCGGGACTGAAGCTTTCTTT. Protein: CASSTGTEAFF.

The chain employs TRBV6-2 or TRBV6-3 and TRBJ2-7; D is uncertain. Germline V gene lookup returns CDR1 MNHEY and CDR2 SVGEGT. Trimming stripped 5 bases from V and 6 bases from J, with 17 bases between. This CDR3 is 14 amino acids long. In nucleotides, the CDR3 is TGTGCCAGCAGTGCGCAGGAGCGCCCCCTCGAGCAGTACTTC. Protein: CASSAQERPLEQYF.

A few counts support this clonotype. The V call is TRBV15, the J call TRBJ1-2; D is unresolved. This CDR3 region has 14 residues. Germline V gene lookup returns CDR1 LNHNV and CDR2 YYDKDF (reference sequence). V dropped 8 bases and J dropped 3 bases, with 16 bases sitting between them. The CDR3 coding sequence is TGTGCCACCCGATATAGTAGGTCACACTATGGCTACACCTTC. Protein: CATRYSRSHYGYTF.

At least ten counts were recorded for this clonotype. V and J are TRBV5-1 and TRBJ1-1; 7 nucleotides match TRBD1. There are 18 residues in the CDR3. Germline lookup yields CDR1 SGHRS and CDR2 YFSETQ. With 2 bases clipped from V and 5 bases from J, the junction kept 18 bases outside the gene matches. Written as DNA, the CDR3 is TGCGCCAGCAGCTTCCTCCCCCCCACACAGGGGATGGATACTGAAGCTTTCTTT. It codes for CASSFLPPTQGMDTEAFF.